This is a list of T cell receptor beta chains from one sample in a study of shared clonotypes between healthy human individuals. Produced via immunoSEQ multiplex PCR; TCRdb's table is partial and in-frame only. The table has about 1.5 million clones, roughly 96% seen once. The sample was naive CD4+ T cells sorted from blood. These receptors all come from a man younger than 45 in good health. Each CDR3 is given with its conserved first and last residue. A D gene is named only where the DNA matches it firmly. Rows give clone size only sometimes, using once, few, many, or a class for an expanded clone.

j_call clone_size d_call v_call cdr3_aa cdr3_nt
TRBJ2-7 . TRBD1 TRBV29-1 CSGGQGSYEQYF TGCAGCGGGGGACAGGGGTCCTACGAGCAGTACTTC
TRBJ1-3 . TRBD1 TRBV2 CASSPETGGDTIYF TGTGCCAGCAGTCCCGAGACAGGGGGAGACACCATATATTTT
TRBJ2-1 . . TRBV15 CATSTGQPGNEQFF TGTGCCACCAGCACAGGACAGCCTGGCAATGAGCAGTTCTTC
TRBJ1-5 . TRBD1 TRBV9 CASSGGTGIGNQPQHF TGTGCCAGCAGCGGAGGGACAGGGATCGGCAATCAGCCCCAGCATTTT
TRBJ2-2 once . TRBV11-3 CASSLALAEINTGELFF TGTGCCAGCAGCTTGGCCTTGGCGGAGATAAACACCGGGGAGCTGTTTTTT
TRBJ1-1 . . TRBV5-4 CASSSGQIMNTEAFF TGTGCCAGCAGCAGTGGACAGATCATGAACACTGAAGCTTTCTTT
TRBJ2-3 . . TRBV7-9 CASSLTGTVDTQYF TGTGCCAGCAGCTTAACAGGGACGGTGGATACGCAGTATTTT
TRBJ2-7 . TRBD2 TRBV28 CASYGGTPYEQYF TGTGCCAGCTACGGGGGGACCCCCTACGAGCAGTACTTC
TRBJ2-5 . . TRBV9 CASSVDRGSQETQYF TGTGCCAGCAGCGTAGACCGCGGCAGCCAAGAGACCCAGTACTTC
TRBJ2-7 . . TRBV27 CASSWDSRTYEQYF TGTGCCAGCAGTTGGGACTCCCGTACCTACGAGCAGTACTTC
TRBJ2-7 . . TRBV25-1 CASSGQREQYF TGTGCCAGCAGTGGTCAGAGGGAGCAGTACTTC
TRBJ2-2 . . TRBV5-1 CASSLDHRVQTGELFF TGCGCCAGCAGCTTGGATCACAGGGTGCAAACCGGGGAGCTGTTTTTT
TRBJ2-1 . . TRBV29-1 CSVQRQNSYNEQFF TGCAGCGTCCAGCGGCAGAACTCCTACAATGAGCAGTTCTTC
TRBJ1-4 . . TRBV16 CASSLFRGINEKLFF TGTGCCAGCAGCCTTTTCAGGGGAATAAATGAAAAACTGTTTTTT
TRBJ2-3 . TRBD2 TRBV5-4 CASSLSGGTDTQYF TGTGCCAGCAGCCTCAGCGGGGGCACAGATACGCAGTATTTT
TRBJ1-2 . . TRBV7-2 CASSFGYGYTF TGTGCCAGCAGCTTTGGCTATGGCTACACCTTC
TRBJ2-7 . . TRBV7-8 CASSPAHRNSYEQYF TGTGCCAGCAGCCCAGCCCACAGAAACTCCTACGAGCAGTACTTC
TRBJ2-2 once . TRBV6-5 CASSYLTGELFF TGTGCCAGCAGTTATCTAACCGGGGAGCTGTTTTTT
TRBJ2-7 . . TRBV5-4 CASSSRTQPTYEQYF TGTGCCAGCAGTTCACGGACTCAGCCTACCTACGAGCAGTACTTC
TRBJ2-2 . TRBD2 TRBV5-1 CASSLGTSGRSTGELFF TGCGCCAGCAGCCTAGGGACTAGCGGGAGGAGCACCGGGGAGCTGTTTTTT
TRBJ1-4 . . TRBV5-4 CASSWAPNEKLFF TGTGCCAGCAGCTGGGCCCCGAATGAAAAACTGTTTTTT
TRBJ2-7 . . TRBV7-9 CASSLTGLPYEQYF TGTGCCAGCAGCTTAACAGGGTTGCCCTACGAGCAGTACTTC
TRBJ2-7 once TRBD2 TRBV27 CASSFLSSGSNTYEQYF TGTGCCAGCAGTTTCCTATCAAGCGGGAGCAATACCTACGAGCAGTACTTC
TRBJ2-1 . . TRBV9 CASSVGPAGPTYNEQFF TGTGCCAGCAGCGTAGGACCCGCGGGACCAACCTACAATGAGCAGTTCTTC
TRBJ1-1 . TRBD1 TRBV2 CASTRDRDTEAFF TGTGCCAGCACCCGGGACAGGGACACTGAAGCTTTCTTT
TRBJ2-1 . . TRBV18 CASSPQSTRGHEQFF TGTGCCAGCTCACCACAAAGCACTAGAGGGCATGAGCAGTTCTTC
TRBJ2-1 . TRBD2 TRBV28 CASSLLAGVEQFF TGTGCCAGCAGTTTACTAGCGGGAGTTGAGCAGTTCTTC
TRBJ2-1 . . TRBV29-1 CSVVPDSRRFNEQFF TGCAGCGTTGTCCCGGACAGTAGAAGGTTCAATGAGCAGTTCTTC
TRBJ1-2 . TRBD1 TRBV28 CASSFGDRVSYTF TGTGCCAGCAGTTTTGGGGACAGGGTAAGCTACACCTTC
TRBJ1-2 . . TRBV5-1 CASSLGAFRGGEGYTF TGCGCCAGCAGCTTGGGGGCCTTCAGGGGCGGTGAAGGCTACACCTTC
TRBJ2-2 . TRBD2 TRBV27 CASSFGLAGAVDTGELFF TGTGCCAGCAGTTTTGGCCTAGCGGGAGCCGTCGACACCGGGGAGCTGTTTTTT
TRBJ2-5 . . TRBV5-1 CASSSTGRETQYF TGCGCCAGCAGCTCTACAGGGAGGGAGACCCAGTACTTC
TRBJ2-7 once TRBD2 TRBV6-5 CASSSPSGSLNYEQYF TGTGCCAGCAGTTCCCCTAGCGGGAGTTTAAACTACGAGCAGTACTTC
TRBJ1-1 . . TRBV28 CASSSLGTEAFF TGTGCCAGCAGTTCGTTGGGGACTGAAGCTTTCTTT
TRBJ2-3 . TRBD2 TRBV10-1 CASKASGRAGTQYF TGCGCCAGCAAAGCTAGCGGGAGGGCTGGGACGCAGTATTTT